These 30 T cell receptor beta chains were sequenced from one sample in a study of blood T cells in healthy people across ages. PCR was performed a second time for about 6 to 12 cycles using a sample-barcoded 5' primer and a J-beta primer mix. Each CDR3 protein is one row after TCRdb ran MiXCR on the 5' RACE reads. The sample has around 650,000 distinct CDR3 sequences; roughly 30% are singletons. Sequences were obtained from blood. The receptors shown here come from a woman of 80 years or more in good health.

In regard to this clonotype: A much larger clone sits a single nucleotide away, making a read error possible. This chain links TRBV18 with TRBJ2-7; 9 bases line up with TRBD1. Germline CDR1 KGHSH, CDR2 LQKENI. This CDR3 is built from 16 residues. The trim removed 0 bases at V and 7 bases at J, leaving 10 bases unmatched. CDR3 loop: CASSPPDRGKVNEQYF. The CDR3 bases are TGTGCCAGCTCACCACCCGACAGGGGGAAGGTCAATGAGCAGTACTTC.

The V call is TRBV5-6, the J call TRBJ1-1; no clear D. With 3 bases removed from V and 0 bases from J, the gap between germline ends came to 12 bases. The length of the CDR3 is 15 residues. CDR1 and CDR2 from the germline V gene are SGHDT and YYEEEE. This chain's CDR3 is CASSWLGAMNTEAFF. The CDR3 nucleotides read TGTGCCAGCAGCTGGTTGGGAGCTATGAACACTGAAGCTTTCTTT.

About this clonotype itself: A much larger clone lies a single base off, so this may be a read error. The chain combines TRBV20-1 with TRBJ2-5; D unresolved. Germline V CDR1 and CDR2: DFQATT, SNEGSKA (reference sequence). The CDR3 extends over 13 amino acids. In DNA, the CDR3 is TGCGGTGCTAGAGATTCCCCCAAAGAGACCCAGTACTTC. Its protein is CGARDSPKETQYF.

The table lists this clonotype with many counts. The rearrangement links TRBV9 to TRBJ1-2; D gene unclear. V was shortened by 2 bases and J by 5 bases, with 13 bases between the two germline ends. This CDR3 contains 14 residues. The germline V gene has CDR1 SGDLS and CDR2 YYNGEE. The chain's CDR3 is CASSVGISQYGYTF. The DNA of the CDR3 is TGTGCCAGCAGCGTCGGGATATCTCAGTATGGCTACACCTTC.

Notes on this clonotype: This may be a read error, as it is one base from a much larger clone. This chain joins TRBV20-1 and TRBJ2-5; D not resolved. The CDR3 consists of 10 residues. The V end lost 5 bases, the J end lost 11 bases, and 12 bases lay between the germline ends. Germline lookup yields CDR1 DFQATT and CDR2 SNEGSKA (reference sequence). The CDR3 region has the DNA TGCAGTGCTTATTACAATGAGCAGTACTTC. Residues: CSAYYNEQYF.

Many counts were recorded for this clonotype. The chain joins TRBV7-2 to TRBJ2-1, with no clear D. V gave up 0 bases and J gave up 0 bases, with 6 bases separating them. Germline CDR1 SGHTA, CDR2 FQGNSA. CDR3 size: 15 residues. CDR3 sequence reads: CASSLAYPSYNEQFF. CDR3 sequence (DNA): TGTGCCAGCAGCTTAGCATACCCCTCCTACAATGAGCAGTTCTTC. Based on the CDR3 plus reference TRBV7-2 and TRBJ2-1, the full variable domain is GAGVSQSPSNKVTEKGKDVELRCDPISGHTALYWYRQSLGQGLEFLIYFQGNSAPDKSGLPSDRFSAERTGGSVSTLTIQRTQQEDSAVYLCASSLAYPSYNEQFFGPGTRLTVL.

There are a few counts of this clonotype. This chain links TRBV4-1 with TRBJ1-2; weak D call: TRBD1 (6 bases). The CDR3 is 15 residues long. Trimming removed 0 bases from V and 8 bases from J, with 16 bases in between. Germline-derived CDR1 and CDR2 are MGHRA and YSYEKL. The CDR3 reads CASSQDPGQLLGYTF. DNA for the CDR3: TGCGCCAGCAGCCAAGATCCAGGACAGCTTTTAGGCTACACCTTC.

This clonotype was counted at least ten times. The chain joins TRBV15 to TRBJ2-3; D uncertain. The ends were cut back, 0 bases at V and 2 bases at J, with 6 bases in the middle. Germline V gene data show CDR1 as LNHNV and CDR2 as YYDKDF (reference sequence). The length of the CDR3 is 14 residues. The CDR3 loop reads CATSREGFTDTQYF. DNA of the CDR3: TGTGCCACCAGCAGAGAAGGGTTCACAGATACGCAGTATTTT. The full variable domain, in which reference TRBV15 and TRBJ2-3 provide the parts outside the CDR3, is DAMVIQNPRYQVTQFGKPVTLSCSQTLNHNVMYWYQQKSSQAPKLLFHYYDKDFNNEADTPDNFQSRRPNTSFCFLDIRSPGLGDTAMYLCATSREGFTDTQYFGPGTRLTVL.

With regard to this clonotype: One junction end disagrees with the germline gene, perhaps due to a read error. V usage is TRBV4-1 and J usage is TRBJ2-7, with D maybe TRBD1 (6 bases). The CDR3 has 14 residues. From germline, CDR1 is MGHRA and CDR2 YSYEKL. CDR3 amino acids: CVSSRMDRAYEQYF. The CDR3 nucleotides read TGCGTCAGCAGCCGAATGGACAGAGCCTACGAGCAGTACTTC.

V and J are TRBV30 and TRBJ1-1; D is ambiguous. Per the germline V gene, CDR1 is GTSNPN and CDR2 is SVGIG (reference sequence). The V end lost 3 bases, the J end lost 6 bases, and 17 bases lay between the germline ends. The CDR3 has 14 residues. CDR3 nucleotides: TGTGCCTGGAGCGATGATTTTGGAGCGGCTGAAGCTTTCTTT. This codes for CAWSDDFGAAEAFF.

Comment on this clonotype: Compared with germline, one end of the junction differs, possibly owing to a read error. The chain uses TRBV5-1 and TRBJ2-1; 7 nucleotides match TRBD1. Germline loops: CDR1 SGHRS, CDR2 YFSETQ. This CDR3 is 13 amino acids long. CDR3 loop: CATTGNGYSEQFF. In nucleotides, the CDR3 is TGCGCCACGACAGGGAACGGGTACAGTGAGCAGTTCTTC.

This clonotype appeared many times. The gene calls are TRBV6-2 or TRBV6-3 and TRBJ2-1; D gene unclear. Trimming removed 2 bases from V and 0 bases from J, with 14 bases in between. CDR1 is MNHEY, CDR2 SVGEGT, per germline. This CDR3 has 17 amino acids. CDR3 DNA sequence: TGTGCCAGCAGTTACGGGCTAAGGCCCAGCTCCTACAATGAGCAGTTCTTC. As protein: CASSYGLRPSSYNEQFF.

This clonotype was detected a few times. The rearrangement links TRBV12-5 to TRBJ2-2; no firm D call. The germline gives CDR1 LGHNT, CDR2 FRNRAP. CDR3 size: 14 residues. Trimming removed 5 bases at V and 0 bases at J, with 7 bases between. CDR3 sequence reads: CASGLRPNTGELFF. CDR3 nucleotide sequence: TGTGCTAGTGGTCTACGACCGAACACCGGGGAGCTGTTTTTT.

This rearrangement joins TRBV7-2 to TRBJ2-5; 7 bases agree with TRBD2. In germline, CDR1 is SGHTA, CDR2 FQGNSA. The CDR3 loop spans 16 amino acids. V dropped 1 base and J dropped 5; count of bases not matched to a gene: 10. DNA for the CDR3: TGTGCCAGCAGCTTAGGGATCGGCCGAGCGGGGGAGACCCAGTACTTC. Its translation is CASSLGIGRAGETQYF.

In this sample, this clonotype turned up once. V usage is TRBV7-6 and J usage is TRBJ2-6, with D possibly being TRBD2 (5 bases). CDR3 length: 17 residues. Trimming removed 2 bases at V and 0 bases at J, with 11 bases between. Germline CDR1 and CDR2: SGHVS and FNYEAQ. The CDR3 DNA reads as TGTGCCAGCAGCTTACGGGGTCCCAGCTCTGGGGCCAACGTCCTGACTTTC. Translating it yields CASSLRGPSSGANVLTF.

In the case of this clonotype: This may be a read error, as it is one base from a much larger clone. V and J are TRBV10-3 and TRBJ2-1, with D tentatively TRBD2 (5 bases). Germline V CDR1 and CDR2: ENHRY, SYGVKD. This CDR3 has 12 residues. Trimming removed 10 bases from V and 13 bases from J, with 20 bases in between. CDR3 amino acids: CATRHGEETQFF. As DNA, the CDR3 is TGTGCCACCAGGCACGGGGAAGAGACCCAGTTCTTC.

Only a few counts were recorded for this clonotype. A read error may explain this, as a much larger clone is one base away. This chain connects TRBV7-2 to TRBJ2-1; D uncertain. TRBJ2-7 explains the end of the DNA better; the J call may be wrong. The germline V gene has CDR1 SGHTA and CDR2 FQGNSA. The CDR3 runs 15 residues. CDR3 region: CASRPVASSYNEQYF. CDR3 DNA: TGTGCCAGCAGACCTGTAGCCAGTTCCTACAATGAGCAGTACTTC.

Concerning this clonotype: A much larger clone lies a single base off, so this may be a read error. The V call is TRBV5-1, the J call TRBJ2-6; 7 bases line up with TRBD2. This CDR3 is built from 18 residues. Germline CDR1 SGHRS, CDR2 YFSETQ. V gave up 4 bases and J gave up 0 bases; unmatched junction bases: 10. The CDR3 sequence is CASSREVDPNSGANVLTF. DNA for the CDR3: TGCGCCAGCAGCCGGGAGGTGGACCCAAACTCTGGGGCCAACGTCCTGACTTTC.

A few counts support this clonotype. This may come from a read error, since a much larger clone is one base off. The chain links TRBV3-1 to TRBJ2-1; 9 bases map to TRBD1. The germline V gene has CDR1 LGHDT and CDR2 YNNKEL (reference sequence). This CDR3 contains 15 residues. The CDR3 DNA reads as TGTGCCAGCAGCCTACAGGGGGCAAGGAGAAATGAGCGGTTCTTC. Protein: CASSLQGARRNERFF.

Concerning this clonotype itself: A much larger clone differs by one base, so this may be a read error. The CDR3 nucleotides read TGTGCCAGCAGCCAAGGAAAAGTGAAAATAGAGCAGTACTTC. This gives the protein CASSQGKVKIEQYF. The chain uses TRBV3-1 and TRBJ2-7; no definite D call. V lost 1 base and J 7 bases, leaving 14 bases between the germline ends. CDR3 length: 14 amino acids. The V gene's germline CDR1 is LGHDT and CDR2 YNNKEL (reference sequence).

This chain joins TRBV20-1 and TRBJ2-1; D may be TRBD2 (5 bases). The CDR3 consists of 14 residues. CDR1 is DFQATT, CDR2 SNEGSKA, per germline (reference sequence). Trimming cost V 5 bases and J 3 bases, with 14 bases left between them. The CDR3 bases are TGCAGTGCTGCCCCCGAGCGGAACTACAATGAGCAGTTCTTC. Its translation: CSAAPERNYNEQFF.

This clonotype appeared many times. The CDR3 spells CASSSQPSGGASDTQYF. The CDR3 DNA reads TGCGCCAGCAGCTCCCAACCTAGCGGGGGGGCTTCAGATACGCAGTATTTT. The J gene is TRBJ2-3, the V gene TRBV5-1; the match to TRBD2 covers 12 bases. Germline assignment: CDR1 SGHRS and CDR2 YFSETQ. The junction had 9 bases not matched to a gene; V was cut back by 3 bases and J by 4 bases. CDR3 length: 17 residues.

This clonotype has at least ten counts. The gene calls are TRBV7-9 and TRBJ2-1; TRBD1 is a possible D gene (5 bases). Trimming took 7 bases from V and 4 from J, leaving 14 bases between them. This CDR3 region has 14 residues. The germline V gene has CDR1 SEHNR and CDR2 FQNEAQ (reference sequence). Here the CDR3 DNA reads TGTGCCAGCACCGGATTTGACAGTTACAATGAGCAGTTCTTC. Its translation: CASTGFDSYNEQFF.

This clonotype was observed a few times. The CDR3 coding sequence is TGTGCCAGCGGGGCCAGAATCGGGACAGGTCAGACTATGAACACTGAAGCTTTCTTT. This gives the protein CASGARIGTGQTMNTEAFF. This rearrangement joins TRBV6-1 to TRBJ1-1; 8 nucleotides match TRBD1. This CDR3 spans 19 amino acids. CDR1 MNHNS and CDR2 SASEGT come from the germline V gene. The trim removed 8 bases at V and 0 bases at J, leaving 20 bases unmatched.

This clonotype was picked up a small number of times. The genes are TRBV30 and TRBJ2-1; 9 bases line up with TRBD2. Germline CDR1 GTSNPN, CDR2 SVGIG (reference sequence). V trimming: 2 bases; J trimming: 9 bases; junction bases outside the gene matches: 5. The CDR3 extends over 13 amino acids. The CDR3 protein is CAWSKGLAVEQFF. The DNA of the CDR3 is TGTGCCTGGAGTAAGGGACTAGCAGTTGAGCAGTTCTTC.

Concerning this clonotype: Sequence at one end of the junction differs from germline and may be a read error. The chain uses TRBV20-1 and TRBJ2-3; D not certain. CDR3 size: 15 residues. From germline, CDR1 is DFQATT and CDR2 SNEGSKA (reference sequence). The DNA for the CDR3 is TGCGGAATACGCCGGGCCCCTGATCGCACAGATGCGCAGTATTTT. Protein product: CGIRRAPDRTDAQYF.

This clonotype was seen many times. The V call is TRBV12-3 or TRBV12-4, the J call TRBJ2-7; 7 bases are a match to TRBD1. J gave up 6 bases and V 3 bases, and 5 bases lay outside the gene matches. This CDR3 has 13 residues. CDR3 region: CASSLKGGSEQYF. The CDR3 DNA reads TGTGCCAGCAGTTTGAAAGGGGGCAGCGAGCAGTACTTC.

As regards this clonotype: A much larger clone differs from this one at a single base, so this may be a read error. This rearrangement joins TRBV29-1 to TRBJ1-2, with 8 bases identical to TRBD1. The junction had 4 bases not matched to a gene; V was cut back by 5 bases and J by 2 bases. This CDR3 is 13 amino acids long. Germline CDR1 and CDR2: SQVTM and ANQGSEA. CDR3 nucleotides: TGCAGCGTTTTAGGACAGGGAAACTATGGCTACACCTTC. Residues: CSVLGQGNYGYTF. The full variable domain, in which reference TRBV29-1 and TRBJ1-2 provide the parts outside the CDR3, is SAVISQKPSRDICQRGTSLTIQCQVDSQVTMMFWYRQQPGQSLTLIATANQGSEATYESGFVIDKFPISRPNLTFSTLTVSNMSPEDSSIYLCSVLGQGNYGYTFGSGTRLTVV.

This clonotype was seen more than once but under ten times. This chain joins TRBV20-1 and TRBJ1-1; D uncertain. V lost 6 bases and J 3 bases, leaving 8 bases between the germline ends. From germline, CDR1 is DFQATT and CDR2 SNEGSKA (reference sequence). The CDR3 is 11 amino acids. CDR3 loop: CSAWTDTEAFF. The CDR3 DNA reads TGCAGTGCCTGGACTGACACTGAAGCTTTCTTT.

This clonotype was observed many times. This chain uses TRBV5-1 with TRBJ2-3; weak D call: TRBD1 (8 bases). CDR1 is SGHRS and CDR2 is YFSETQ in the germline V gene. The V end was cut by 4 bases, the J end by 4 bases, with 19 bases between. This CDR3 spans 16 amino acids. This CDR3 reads CASSPTGQGGADTQYF. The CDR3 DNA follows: TGCGCCAGCAGCCCGACCGGACAGGGAGGGGCAGATACGCAGTATTTT.